These T cell receptor beta chains were read from a single sample in a study of blood T cells in healthy people across ages. MiXCR, applied by TCRdb to the 5' RACE reads, yields one record per CDR3 protein. In the table there are roughly 500,000 distinct CDR3 sequences, 27% of which are singletons. The specimen was blood. These receptors originate from a woman between 65 and 79 years old in good health. Both conserved end residues are part of each CDR3. D genes are given only for firm matches. Clone size appears in some rows only: once, few, many, or a class for an expanded clone.

>TRBD1|TRBV5-1|few|TRBJ1-1
CASSRHSNLQGARAEAFF
TGCGCCAGCAGCCGTCACTCAAACTTACAGGGGGCTAGGGCTGAAGCTTTCTTT
>-|TRBV12-5|-|TRBJ2-3
CASGPATDTQYF
TGTGCTAGTGGTCCTGCCACAGATACGCAGTATTTT
>-|TRBV12-3/TRBV12-4|-|TRBJ1-6
CASSLGPIGNSPLHF
TGTGCCAGCAGCTTAGGGCCTATTGGGAATTCACCCCTCCACTTT
>-|TRBV14|few|TRBJ1-3
CASSQSSGNTIYF
TGTGCCAGCAGCCAGAGCTCTGGAAACACCATATATTTT
>-|TRBV9|-|TRBJ2-5
CASSVDLAQETQYF
TGTGCCAGCAGCGTAGACCTAGCCCAGGAGACCCAGTACTTC
>TRBD2|TRBV20-1|few|TRBJ2-1
CSARDLTGGPSYNEQFF
TGCAGTGCTAGAGATCTCACGGGGGGTCCCTCCTACAATGAGCAGTTCTTC
>TRBD1|TRBV19|few|TRBJ1-2
CASLGQGAGYTF
TGTGCCAGCTTAGGACAGGGGGCTGGCTACACCTTC
>-|TRBV7-2|-|TRBJ2-2
CASSPPYGGELFF
TGTGCCAGCAGCCCCCCATATGGAGGGGAGCTGTTTTTT
>TRBD1|TRBV20-1|-|TRBJ1-2
CSASSGTGYGYTF
TGCAGTGCGTCCTCCGGGACAGGTTATGGCTACACCTTC
>TRBD1|TRBV20-1|-|TRBJ2-1
CSAHDRANEQFF
TGCAGTGCGCACGACAGGGCCAATGAGCAGTTCTTC
>-|TRBV15|-|TRBJ1-4
CATSNGGEATNEKLFF
TGTGCCACCAGCAATGGAGGGGAGGCAACTAATGAAAAACTGTTTTTT
>-|TRBV5-5|-|TRBJ2-3
CASSPAIGGFSTDTQYF
TGTGCCAGCAGCCCGGCGATCGGGGGCTTCAGCACAGATACGCAGTATTTT
>TRBD1|TRBV28|-|TRBJ2-7
CATSEGTGVYEQYF
TGTGCCACCTCAGAAGGGACAGGGGTCTACGAGCAGTACTTC
>TRBD1|TRBV2|-|TRBJ1-1
CASSGDSQNTEAFF
TGTGCCAGCAGCGGGGACAGCCAGAACACTGAAGCTTTCTTT
>TRBD2|TRBV4-2|few|TRBJ2-1
CASSQDGLAGNERFF
TGTGCCAGCAGCCAAGATGGACTAGCGGGTAATGAGCGGTTCTTC
>TRBD2|TRBV5-1|-|TRBJ2-3
CASSSYGGGNTDTQYF
TGCGCCAGCAGCTCTTACGGGGGGGGAAACACAGATACGCAGTATTTT
>TRBD1|TRBV7-2|-|TRBJ1-3
CASSTWTGTGNTIYF
TGTGCCAGCAGCACGTGGACAGGGACTGGAAACACCATATATTTT
>TRBD1|TRBV3-1|-|TRBJ1-1
CASSQGGARQGSEAFF
TGTGCCAGCAGCCAAGGAGGGGCGAGACAGGGATCTGAAGCTTTCTTT
>TRBD2|TRBV5-6|many|TRBJ2-4
CASSGGTSGDIQYF
TGTGCCAGCAGCGGGGGGACTAGCGGGGACATTCAGTACTTC
>TRBD1|TRBV2|-|TRBJ1-3
CASSEGTGFYTIYF
TGTGCCAGCAGTGAAGGGACAGGCTTCTATACCATATATTTT
>-|TRBV20-1|few|TRBJ2-5
CSARPRISGLETQYF
TGCAGTGCTAGACCTCGTATCTCGGGGTTGGAGACCCAGTACTTC
>TRBD2|TRBV6-2/TRBV6-3|few|TRBJ2-3
CASRAGTSGTLGDTQYF
TGTGCCAGCAGAGCAGGAACTAGCGGAACCCTGGGAGATACGCAGTATTTT
>-|TRBV29-1|few|TRBJ1-5
CSVGQGADQPQHF
TGCAGCGTTGGCCAGGGAGCAGATCAGCCCCAGCATTTT
>-|TRBV24-1|-|TRBJ1-1
CATSDPPTGRVRTEAFF
TGTGCCACCAGTGACCCCCCCACAGGGAGGGTACGGACTGAAGCTTTCTTT
>-|TRBV4-1|-|TRBJ1-1
CASSQEGGAGYTEAFF
TGCGCCAGCAGCCAAGAGGGGGGGGCTGGGTACACTGAAGCTTTCTTT
>-|TRBV7-7|-|TRBJ2-5
CASSLRRTSEETQYF
TGTGCCAGCAGCTTAAGGCGGACGTCCGAAGAGACCCAGTACTTC
>TRBD1|TRBV20-1|-|TRBJ2-4
CSATPGGTKNIQYF
TGCAGTGCCACCCCAGGGGGCACCAAAAACATTCAGTACTTC
>TRBD2|TRBV18|-|TRBJ2-1
CASSLGLAGRNEQFF
TGTGCCAGCTCTCTAGGACTAGCGGGGCGCAATGAGCAGTTCTTC
>-|TRBV9|-|TRBJ2-1
CASSVGSAKSYNEQFF
TGTGCCAGCAGCGTAGGCTCAGCCAAATCCTACAATGAGCAGTTCTTC
>-|TRBV7-2|-|TRBJ1-1
CASSFGWETEAFF
TGTGCCAGCAGCTTCGGGTGGGAAACTGAAGCTTTCTTT
>-|TRBV20-1|few|TRBJ2-5
CSLDQYQETQCF
TGCAGCCTAGACCAGTACCAAGAGACCCAGTGCTTC
>TRBD2|TRBV12-3/TRBV12-4|-|TRBJ2-1
CASSLGLPGLAGLTWFF
TGTGCCAGCAGTTTAGGTCTTCCGGGACTAGCGGGGTTGACGTGGTTCTTC